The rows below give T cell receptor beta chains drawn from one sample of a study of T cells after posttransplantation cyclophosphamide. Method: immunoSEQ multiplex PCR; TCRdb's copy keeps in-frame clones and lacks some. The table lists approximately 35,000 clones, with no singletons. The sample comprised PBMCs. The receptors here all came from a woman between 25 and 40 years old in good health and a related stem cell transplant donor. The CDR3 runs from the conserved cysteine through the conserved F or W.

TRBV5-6,CASSLQTYEQYF
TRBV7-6,CASSFRLSLALDYGYTF
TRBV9,CASSVEAGELFF
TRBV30,CASSRGLAGGPLKVNEQFF
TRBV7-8,CASSLSRGRNYEQYF
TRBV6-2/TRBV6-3,CASSYSIYISSGVQETQYF
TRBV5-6,CASSLATGAQPQHF
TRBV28,CASTTGGTGLMNTEAFF
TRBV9,CASSVEGQWNSPLHF
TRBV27,CASSFAGTGFNEKLFF
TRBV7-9,CASSLLGLSGGYTF
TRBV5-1,CASSPRTSGGSYEQYF
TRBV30,CACYQGAYEQYF
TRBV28,CASSLLGRVSGANVLTF
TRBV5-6,CASSLPVQGAETQYF
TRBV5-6,CASSPRTGGYEQYF
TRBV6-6,CASSYHRDSPLHF
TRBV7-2,CASSSGGGRRETQYF
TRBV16,CASSLSGGSTDTQYF